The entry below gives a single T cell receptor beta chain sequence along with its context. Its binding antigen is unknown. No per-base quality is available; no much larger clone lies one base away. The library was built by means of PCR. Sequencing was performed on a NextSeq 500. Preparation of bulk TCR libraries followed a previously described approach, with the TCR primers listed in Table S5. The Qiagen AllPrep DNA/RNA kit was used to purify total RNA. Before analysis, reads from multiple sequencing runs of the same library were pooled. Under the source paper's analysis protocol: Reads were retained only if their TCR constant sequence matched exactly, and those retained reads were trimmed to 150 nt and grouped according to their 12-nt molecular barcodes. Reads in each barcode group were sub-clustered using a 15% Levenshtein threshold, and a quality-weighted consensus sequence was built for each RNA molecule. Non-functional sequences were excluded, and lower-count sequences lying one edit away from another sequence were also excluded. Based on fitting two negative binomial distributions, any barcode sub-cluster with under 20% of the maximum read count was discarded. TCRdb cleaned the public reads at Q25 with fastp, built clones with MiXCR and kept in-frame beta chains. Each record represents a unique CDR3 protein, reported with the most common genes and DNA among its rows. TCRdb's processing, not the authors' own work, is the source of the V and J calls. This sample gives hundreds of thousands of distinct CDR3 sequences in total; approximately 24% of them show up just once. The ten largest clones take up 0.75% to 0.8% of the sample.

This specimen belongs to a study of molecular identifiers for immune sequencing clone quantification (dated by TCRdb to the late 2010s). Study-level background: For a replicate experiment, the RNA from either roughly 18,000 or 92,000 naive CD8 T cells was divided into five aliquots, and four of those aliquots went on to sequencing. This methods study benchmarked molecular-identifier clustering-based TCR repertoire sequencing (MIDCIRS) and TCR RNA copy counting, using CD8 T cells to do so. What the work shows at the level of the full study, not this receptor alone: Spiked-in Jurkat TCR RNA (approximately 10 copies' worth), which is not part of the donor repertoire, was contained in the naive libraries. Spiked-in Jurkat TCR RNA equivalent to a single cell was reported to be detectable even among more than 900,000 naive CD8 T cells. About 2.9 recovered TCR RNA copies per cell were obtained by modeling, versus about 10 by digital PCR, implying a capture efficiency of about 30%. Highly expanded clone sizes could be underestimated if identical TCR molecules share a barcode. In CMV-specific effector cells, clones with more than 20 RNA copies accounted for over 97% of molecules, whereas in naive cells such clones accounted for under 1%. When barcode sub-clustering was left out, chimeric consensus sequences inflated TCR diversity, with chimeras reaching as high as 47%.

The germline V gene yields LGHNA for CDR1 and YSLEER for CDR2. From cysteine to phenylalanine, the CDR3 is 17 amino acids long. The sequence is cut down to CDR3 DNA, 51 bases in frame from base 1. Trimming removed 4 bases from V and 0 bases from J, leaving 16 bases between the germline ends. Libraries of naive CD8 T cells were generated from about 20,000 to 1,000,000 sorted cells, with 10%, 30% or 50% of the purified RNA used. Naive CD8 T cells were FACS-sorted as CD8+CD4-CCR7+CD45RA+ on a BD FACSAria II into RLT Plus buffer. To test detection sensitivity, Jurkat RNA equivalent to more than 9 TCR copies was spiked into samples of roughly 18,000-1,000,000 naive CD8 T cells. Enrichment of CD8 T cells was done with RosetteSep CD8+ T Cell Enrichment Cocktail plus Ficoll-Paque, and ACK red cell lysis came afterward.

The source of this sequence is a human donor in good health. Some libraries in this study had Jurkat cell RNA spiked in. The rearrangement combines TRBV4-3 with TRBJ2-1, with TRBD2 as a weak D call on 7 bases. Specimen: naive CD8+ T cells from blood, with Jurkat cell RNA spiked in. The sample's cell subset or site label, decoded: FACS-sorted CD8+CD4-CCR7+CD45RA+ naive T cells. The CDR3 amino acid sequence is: CASSRRGGRVSYNEQFF. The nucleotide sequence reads TGCGCCAGCAGCCGGAGGGGGGGGCGAGTCTCCTACAATGAGCAGTTCTTC.